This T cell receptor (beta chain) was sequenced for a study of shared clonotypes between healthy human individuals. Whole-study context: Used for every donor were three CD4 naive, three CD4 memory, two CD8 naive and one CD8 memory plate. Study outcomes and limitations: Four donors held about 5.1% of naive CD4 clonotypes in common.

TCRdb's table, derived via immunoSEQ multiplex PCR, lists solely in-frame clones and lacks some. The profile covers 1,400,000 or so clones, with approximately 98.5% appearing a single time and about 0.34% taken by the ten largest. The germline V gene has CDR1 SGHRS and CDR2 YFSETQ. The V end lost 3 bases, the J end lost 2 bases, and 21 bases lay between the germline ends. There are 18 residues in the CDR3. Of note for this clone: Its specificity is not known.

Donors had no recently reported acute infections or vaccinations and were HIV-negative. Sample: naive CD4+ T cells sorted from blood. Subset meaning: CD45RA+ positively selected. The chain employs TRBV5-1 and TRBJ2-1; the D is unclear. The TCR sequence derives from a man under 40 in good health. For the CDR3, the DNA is TGCGCCAGCAGCTCCGGACGGTCGTCGGTTCGTACCTACAATGAGCAGTTCTTC. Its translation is CASSSGRSSVRTYNEQFF. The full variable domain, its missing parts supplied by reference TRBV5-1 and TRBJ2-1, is KAGVTQTPRYLIKTRGQQVTLSCSPISGHRSVSWYQQTPGQGLQFLFEYFSETQRNKGNFPGRFSGRQFSNSRSEMNVSTLELGDSALYLCASSSGRSSVRTYNEQFFGPGTRLTVL.